A single sample is the source of the 21 T cell receptor beta chains below, sequenced in a study of post-analysis software for immune sequencing data. Study results and caveats: TRBV5-6, TRBV5-1 and TRBV20-1 belonged to a set of about five TRBV segments that were more frequent in patients than controls.

The antigens for these receptors are not known. Unique molecular identifiers had been added to the TCR beta cDNA libraries. MiXCR, applied by TCRdb to the PCR reads, yields one record per CDR3 protein. The sample holds approximately 660,000 distinct CDR3 sequences; around 64% are singletons and the top ten take roughly 10%. Sequenced sample: blood. The source is a girl aged 2-9 years with multiple sclerosis.

The chain is built from TRBV6-5 and TRBJ2-7; 7 positions match TRBD1. V trimming: 7 bases; J trimming: 2 bases; junction bases outside the gene matches: 14. The CDR3 extends over 16 amino acids. Germline assignment: CDR1 MNHEY and CDR2 SVGAGI. The CDR3 DNA reads TGTGCCAGCAACTACAGACGGACAGGCTTAACCTACGAGCAGTACTTC. The encoded protein is CASNYRRTGLTYEQYF.

The genes are TRBV7-8 and TRBJ2-5; 7 nucleotides agree with TRBD1. The CDR3 spans 15 residues. Germline loops: CDR1 SGHVS, CDR2 FQNEAQ. J was trimmed by 7 bases and V by 5 bases; bases with no gene match: 13. The CDR3 nucleotides are TGTGCCAGCAGCCTAGACAGGGTCCCCCCATTGACCCAGTACTTC. It codes for CASSLDRVPPLTQYF.

The chain employs TRBV6-5 and TRBJ1-2, with TRBD1 matching over 8 bases. Germline assignment: CDR1 MNHEY and CDR2 SVGAGI. The CDR3 has 16 residues. J gave up 4 bases and V 0 bases, and 7 bases lay outside the gene matches. CDR3 sequence reads: CASSYSAWTGIYGYTF. CDR3 nucleotides: TGTGCCAGCAGTTACTCGGCTTGGACAGGGATCTATGGCTACACCTTC.

For this clonotype: One junction end disagrees with the germline gene, perhaps due to a read error. V usage is TRBV7-9 and J usage is TRBJ2-5; D is unresolved. Germline-derived CDR1 and CDR2 are SEHNR and FQNEAQ (reference sequence). CDR3 length equals 13 residues. In DNA form, the CDR3 reads TGTGCCAACAGCTTTTCCGGACGGGAGACCCAGTACTTC. Its protein product is CANSFSGRETQYF.

Regarding this clonotype: One end of the junction does not line up with germline, which may come from a read error. The gene calls are TRBV29-1 and TRBJ2-3; D possibly uses TRBD1 or TRBD2 (6 bases each). In germline, CDR1 is SQVTM, CDR2 ANQGSEA. There are 13 residues in the CDR3. The CDR3 DNA sequence: TGCGGCGTTGAGGGGGGCGAGGCAGATACGCAGTATTTT. Encoded protein: CGVEGGEADTQYF.

The V and J genes are TRBV11-2 and TRBJ2-5; 9 nucleotides agree with TRBD1. The ends lost 1 base at V and 11 bases at J; junction bases unmatched: 11. Germline CDR1 and CDR2: SGHAT and FQNNGV. The CDR3 is 15 amino acids. The CDR3 protein is CASSLVQGARGEQYF. The CDR3 region has the DNA TGTGCCAGCAGCTTAGTACAGGGGGCAAGAGGGGAGCAGTACTTC. The entire variable domain, with the rest obtained from reference TRBV11-2 and TRBJ2-5, is as follows: EAGVAQSPRYKIIEKRQSVAFWCNPISGHATLYWYQQILGQGPKLLIQFQNNGVVDDSQLPKDRFSAERLKGVDSTLKIQPAKLEDSAVYLCASSLVQGARGEQYFGPGTRLLVL.

The rearrangement uses TRBV7-2 and TRBJ2-3; 10 positions match TRBD2. Trimming removed 0 bases from V and 1 base from J; junction bases left unmatched: 4. Germline V gene sequence: CDR1 SGHTA, CDR2 FQGNSA. This CDR3 is built from 17 residues. For the CDR3, the DNA is TGTGCCAGCAGCTTAGCCAAAGCGGGGGGGGGCACAGATACGCAGTATTTT. Residues: CASSLAKAGGGTDTQYF.

This chain uses TRBV29-1 with TRBJ2-4; D uncertain. Germline values: CDR1 SQVTM, CDR2 ANQGSEA. V was pared by 3 bases and J by 13 bases, with 10 bases between. This CDR3 has 10 residues. This CDR3 is CSVDGGVQYF. CDR3 coding DNA: TGCAGCGTTGACGGTGGTGTCCAGTACTTC.

This clonotype came up once. The gene calls are TRBV14 and TRBJ2-5; D may be TRBD1 (7 bases). Looked up from germline, CDR1 is SGHDN and CDR2 is FVKESK. Trimming took off 0 bases at V and 0 bases at J, with 14 bases between the two ends. This CDR3 is built from 17 residues. The CDR3 loop is CASSQDRRGVNQETQYF. CDR3 DNA sequence: TGTGCCAGCAGCCAAGATCGCAGGGGGGTAAACCAAGAGACCCAGTACTTC.

This clonotype was found once. This chain uses TRBV29-1 with TRBJ1-5; no firm D call. CDR1 SQVTM and CDR2 ANQGSEA come from the germline V gene. The CDR3 is 13 amino acids. V lost 6 bases, J lost 3 bases, and 12 bases lay in between. The CDR3 DNA follows: TGCAGCGTCCAGTCCGCGAACAATCAGCCCCAGCATTTT. Residues: CSVQSANNQPQHF.

In its sample, this clonotype was seen a few times. V and J are TRBV20-1 and TRBJ2-1; 7 nucleotides align to TRBD1. CDR3 length: 12 amino acids. After removal of 6 bases from V and 4 bases from J, the junction contained 3 bases not matched to a gene. Germline V gene lookup returns CDR1 DFQATT and CDR2 SNEGSKA (reference sequence). CDR3 region: CSAEDRYNEQFF. The DNA of the CDR3 is TGCAGTGCCGAGGACAGGTACAATGAGCAGTTCTTC.

The chain recombines TRBV20-1 with TRBJ1-2; 7 nucleotides agree with TRBD1. This CDR3 has 15 amino acids. The germline V gene has CDR1 DFQATT and CDR2 SNEGSKA (reference sequence). Trimming cost V 3 bases and J 4 bases; bases outside gene matches: 11. The CDR3 region has the DNA TGCAGTGCTAGCTTCCAGGCAGGGGGGCCCTATGGCTACACCTTC. Amino acid sequence: CSASFQAGGPYGYTF.

This clonotype was picked up a small number of times. This chain links TRBV29-1 with TRBJ2-1, with TRBD2 matching 9 bases. The CDR3 runs 18 residues. The V gene end was trimmed by 2 bases and the J gene end by 8 bases; junction bases not matched to a gene: 19. Germline lookup yields CDR1 SQVTM and CDR2 ANQGSEA. CDR3 in DNA: TGCAGCGTTGAAAATGTTAGGGGCGGTAGCGGGAGACATGATGAGCAGTTCTTC. Amino acid sequence: CSVENVRGGSGRHDEQFF.

This clonotype was seen only once. The rearrangement uses TRBV12-3 or TRBV12-4 and TRBJ2-1; a weak D match, TRBD2 (6 bases). V was trimmed by 6 bases and J by 8 bases, leaving 17 bases between them. The CDR3 is 14 amino acids. The CDR3 nucleotides are TGTGCCAGCAGCAAAACCGGGACTCTGCATGAGCAGTTCTTC. Translation gives CASSKTGTLHEQFF.

Ten or more counts support this clonotype. V usage is TRBV9 and J usage is TRBJ2-7, with D possibly matching TRBD2 (6 bases). Germline CDR1 is SGDLS and CDR2 is YYNGEE. The CDR3 length is 15 residues. V lost 0 bases and J lost 1, with 11 bases in between. The CDR3 loop reads CASSVDLAPSYEQYF. CDR3 sequence (DNA): TGTGCCAGCAGCGTAGACCTAGCGCCTTCCTACGAGCAGTACTTC.

The J gene is TRBJ2-3, the V gene TRBV28; 7 nucleotides line up with TRBD2. J gave up 8 bases and V 4 bases, and 9 bases lay outside the gene matches. Germline CDR1 is MDHEN and CDR2 is SYDVKM. CDR3 length equals 14 residues. CDR3 loop: CASSYGSRETTQYF. The CDR3 region has the DNA TGTGCCAGCAGTTATGGCTCGCGGGAGACTACGCAGTATTTT.

The chain couples TRBV30 to TRBJ1-2; 7 bases align to TRBD1. Germline CDR1 reads GTSNPN; CDR2 reads SVGIG (reference sequence). This CDR3 has 13 amino acids. V trimming: 5 bases; J trimming: 3 bases; junction bases outside the gene matches: 6. The DNA of the CDR3 is TGTGCCTGGGGCGAAGGGGGCGACTATGGCTACACCTTC. Protein: CAWGEGGDYGYTF.

This clonotype has more than one count but fewer than ten. The CDR3 bases are TGCAGTGCTACCTCGACAGGGGTGCGCTACACCTTC. Amino acid sequence: CSATSTGVRYTF. V is TRBV20-1 and J is TRBJ1-2; TRBD1 aligns across 8 bases. The CDR3 extends over 12 amino acids. Germline assignment: CDR1 DFQATT and CDR2 SNEGSKA (reference sequence). V lost 4 bases, J lost 9 bases, and 7 bases stayed unmatched.

The chain joins TRBV4-3 to TRBJ2-3; 7 bases are a match to TRBD2. This CDR3 has 17 residues. Germline CDR1 and CDR2: LGHNA and YSLEER. V shed 0 bases and J 6 bases; nucleotides not matched to a gene: 12. CDR3 DNA sequence: TGCGCCAGCAGCCAAGATTTGGCTAGCGGTTTTCGGGATACGCAGTATTTT. Its translation is CASSQDLASGFRDTQYF.

This clonotype has only one observation. This rearrangement joins TRBV5-1 to TRBJ2-7; no definite D call. The CDR3 consists of 13 residues. Germline values: CDR1 SGHRS, CDR2 YFSETQ. V lost 3 bases, J lost 2 bases, and 9 bases lay in between. The CDR3 loop is CASSSLVAYEQYF. CDR3 DNA sequence: TGCGCCAGCAGCTCACTGGTAGCCTACGAGCAGTACTTC.

This sequence joins TRBV10-3 and TRBJ2-3; 8 bases line up with TRBD2. The V gene's germline CDR1 is ENHRY and CDR2 SYGVKD. The CDR3 is 13 residues long. V was pared by 10 bases and J by 2 bases, with 5 bases of the junction left unmatched. The CDR3 loop reads CATQGLDTDTQYF. CDR3 DNA: TGTGCCACGCAGGGACTAGACACAGATACGCAGTATTTT.